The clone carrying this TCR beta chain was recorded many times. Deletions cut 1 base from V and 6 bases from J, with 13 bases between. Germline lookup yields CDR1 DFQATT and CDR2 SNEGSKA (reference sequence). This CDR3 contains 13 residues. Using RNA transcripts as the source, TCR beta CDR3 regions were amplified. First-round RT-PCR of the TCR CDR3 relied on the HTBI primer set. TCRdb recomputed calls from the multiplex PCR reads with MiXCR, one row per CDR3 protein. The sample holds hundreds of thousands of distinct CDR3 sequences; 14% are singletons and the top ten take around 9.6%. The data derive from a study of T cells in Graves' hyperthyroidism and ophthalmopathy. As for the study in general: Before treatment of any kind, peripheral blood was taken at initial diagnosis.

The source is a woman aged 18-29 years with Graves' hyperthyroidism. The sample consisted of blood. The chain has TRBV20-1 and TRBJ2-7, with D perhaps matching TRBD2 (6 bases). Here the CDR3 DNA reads TGCAGTGCTAGAGCGACAGTGCGGGGCGAGCAGTACTTC. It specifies CSARATVRGEQYF.